This T cell receptor beta chain comes out of a study of blood T cells in healthy people across ages. Trimming took 4 bases from V and 6 from J; bases not matched to a gene: 8. This CDR3 spans 14 amino acids. Germline V gene data show CDR1 as MDHEN and CDR2 as SYDVKM. General study results and limits: Significant beta diversity loss was already apparent by age about 39, declining roughly linearly.

A second PCR, run for roughly 7 to 12 cycles, used a sample-barcoded 5' primer plus a J-beta primer mix. Sequencing recovered at least 3 million CDR3-containing paired-end reads from each sample. TCRdb itself ran the 5' RACE reads through MiXCR, one entry per CDR3 protein. The data contain fewer than 900,000 distinct CDR3 sequences, roughly two fifths of them singletons. This clonotype has just a few counts. The antigen is not known. This chain connects TRBV28 to TRBJ2-7, with 8 bases identical to TRBD1. Sequencing input: blood. This clonotype originated in an older woman in good health. The CDR3 bases are TGTGCCAGCAGTTCTCAGACAGGGGTTTTCGAGCAGTACTTC. This encodes CASSSQTGVFEQYF.